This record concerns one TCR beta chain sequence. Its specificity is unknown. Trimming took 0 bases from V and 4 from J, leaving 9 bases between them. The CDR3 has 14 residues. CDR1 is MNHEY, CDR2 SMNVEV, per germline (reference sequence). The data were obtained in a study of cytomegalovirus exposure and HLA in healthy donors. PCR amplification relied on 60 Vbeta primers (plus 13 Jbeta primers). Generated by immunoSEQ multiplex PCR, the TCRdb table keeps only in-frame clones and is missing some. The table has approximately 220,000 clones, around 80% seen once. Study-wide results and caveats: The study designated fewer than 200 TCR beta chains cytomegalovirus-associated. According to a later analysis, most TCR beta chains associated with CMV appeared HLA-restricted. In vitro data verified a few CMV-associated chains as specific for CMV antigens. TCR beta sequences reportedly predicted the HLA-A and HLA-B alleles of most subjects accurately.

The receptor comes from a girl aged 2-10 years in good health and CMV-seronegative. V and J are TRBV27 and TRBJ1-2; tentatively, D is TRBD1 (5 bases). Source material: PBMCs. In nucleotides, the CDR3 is TGTGCCAGCAGTTTATCGCAGGGCCTCTATGGCTACACCTTC. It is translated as CASSLSQGLYGYTF.